The present T cell receptor beta chain was sequenced within a study of T cell responses to AZD1222 COVID-19 vaccine. Findings and caveats of the study: Dominant at 160-218 and 743-854, vaccine-associated CD4 TCRs also spanned spike. Spike-specific TCR breadth and depth were elevated following two AZD1222 doses. Just a handful of people given AZD1222 tested seropositive at baseline. In a largely white British group with more females than males, clonal diversity was possibly underestimated.

For this clone: Its antigen is currently unknown.

In germline, CDR1 is SGHNT, CDR2 YENEEA. Between the trimmed V and J ends, which lost 1 base and 6 bases, there was a span of 7 bases. The CDR3 loop spans 12 amino acids. Clones were read by immunoSEQ multiplex PCR, and TCRdb kept only the in-frame ones, dropping some. This table has 150,000 to 200,000 clones, about 87% appearing once. The chain couples TRBV11-3 to TRBJ2-7, with D tentatively TRBD2 (5 bases). The source material was peripheral blood, sampled on day 0 of AZD1222 vaccination. The sequence came from an adult in good health. In nucleotides, the CDR3 is TGTGCCAGCAGCTTAGGCGGACTCGAGCAGTACTTC. This gives the protein CASSLGGLEQYF. Full variable domain (outside the CDR3, taken from reference TRBV11-3 and TRBJ2-7): EAGVVQSPRYKIIEKKQPVAFWCNPISGHNTLYWYLQNLGQGPELLIRYENEEAVDDSQLPKDRFSAERLKGVDSTLKIQPAELGDSAVYLCASSLGGLEQYFGPGTRLTVT.